This paragraph reports one T cell receptor (beta chain). No antigen is known for it. Primers for the PCR totalled 60 Vbeta and 13 Jbeta. Using immunoSEQ multiplex PCR, the repertoire was profiled, and TCRdb retains in-frame clones only, with some absent. There are 100,000 to 150,000 clones in the sample; approximately 90% occur only once, and 4% to 6.5% lies in the top ten. When sampled, the donors appeared nominally healthy, though they likely had unrecorded immune exposures. The data were obtained in a study of cytomegalovirus exposure and HLA in healthy donors. Study-level information: Earlier results showed almost 120 million unique TCR beta sequences derived from 150 million to 200 million T cells.

The CDR3 is 18 residues long. The V segment lost 1 base and the J segment 5 bases; nucleotides outside the gene matches: 13. Per the germline V gene, CDR1 is SGHTA and CDR2 is FQGNSA. Study conclusions and caveats: In a later analysis, V- and J-gene trimming of beta chains associated with a DCLRE1C missense variant, replicated independently. Specificity for CMV antigens was confirmed in vitro for a few of the CMV-associated chains.

The sample comprised PBMCs. The sequence was collected from a woman aged 30 to 39 in good health and CMV-seronegative. The chain combines TRBV7-2 with TRBJ2-3; 9 bases are shared with TRBD2. CDR3 in amino acids: CASSLEDHPLAGGDTQYF. CDR3 in DNA: TGTGCCAGCAGCTTAGAGGATCATCCACTAGCGGGTGGAGATACGCAGTATTTT. Full variable domain (rest looked up from reference TRBV7-2 and TRBJ2-3): GAGVSQSPSNKVTEKGKDVELRCDPISGHTALYWYRQSLGQGLEFLIYFQGNSAPDKSGLPSDRFSAERTGGSVSTLTIQRTQQEDSAVYLCASSLEDHPLAGGDTQYFGPGTRLTVL.